This T cell receptor (beta chain) comes out of a study of cytomegalovirus exposure and HLA in healthy donors. Notes on the study in general: Across donors, sequencing depth was assumed by presence/absence analyses to be roughly uniform. Clonal expansion, a later analysis showed, was greater in HLA-associated TCR beta chains than in equally common others.

To note about this clone: Its target is not known.

Germline V gene sequence: CDR1 SGHVS, CDR2 FQNEAQ. There are 12 residues in the CDR3. Trimming shortened V by 5 bases and J by 3 bases, and 8 bases separated the two germline ends. PCR employed 60 Vbeta and 13 Jbeta primers. Sequencing was performed with immunoSEQ multiplex PCR; in TCRdb, only in-frame clones are kept and a portion is missing. This sample has fewer than 130,000 clones; approximately 83% occur once, and the top ten carry more than 1.5%. As for the donors, each was a healthy bone marrow donor. The TCR was taken from a man between 35 and 55 years old in good health and CMV-seronegative. The genes are TRBV7-8 and TRBJ2-7, with D perhaps TRBD1 (5 bases). The sample was PBMCs. The CDR3 spells CASSQGVYEQYF. CDR3 coding DNA: TGTGCCAGCAGCCAAGGGGTCTACGAGCAGTACTTC.